The source of this T cell receptor beta chain is a study of human thymus T cells. Measured with immunoSEQ multiplex PCR; TCRdb has only the in-frame clones, and not every one. There are 57,000 or so clones in the sample; about 93% occur only once, and approximately 5.9% lies in the top ten. The V end was cut by 4 bases, the J end by 0 bases, with 15 bases between. The length of the CDR3 is 17 residues. From germline, CDR1 is MNHGY and CDR2 SVAAGI. The people who donated were healthy Finnish babies having corrective surgery for congenital heart defects. An approximately 0.45-1 mL peripheral blood aliquot was taken intraoperatively from four of eight donors.

The genes are TRBV6-9 and TRBJ2-2; no clear D. The source of this sequence is a boy younger than two with a congenital heart defect but otherwise immunologically healthy. Sequencing input: blood. The CDR3 region is CASSSPSCKANTGELFF. The CDR3 nucleotides read TGTGCCAGCAGTTCCCCCAGTTGCAAGGCGAACACCGGGGAGCTGTTTTTT.